These 2 T cell receptor beta chains were all obtained from the same sample, sequenced in a study of cytomegalovirus exposure and HLA in healthy donors. Sequencing used immunoSEQ multiplex PCR; TCRdb keeps in-frame clones, though not all of them. The table records a few hundred thousand clones, almost 90% of them present only once. The material sequenced was PBMCs. The receptors shown here come from a woman younger than 30 in good health and CMV-seronegative.

This clone showed up just once. The chain links TRBV13 to TRBJ2-7; D perhaps matches TRBD1 (6 bases). The V gene's germline CDR1 is PRHDT and CDR2 FYEKMQ (reference sequence). The CDR3 loop spans 13 amino acids. The ends were cut back, 5 bases at V and 3 bases at J, with 11 bases in the middle. As DNA, the CDR3 is TGTGCCAGCAGCCCGCGACAGGACTACGAGCAGTACTTC. Its translation is CASSPRQDYEQYF. The full variable domain, in which reference TRBV13 and TRBJ2-7 provide the parts outside the CDR3, is AAGVIQSPRHLIKEKRETATLKCYPIPRHDTVYWYQQGPGQDPQFLISFYEKMQSDKGSIPDRFSAQQFSDYHSELNMSSLELGDSALYFCASSPRQDYEQYFGPGTRLTVT.

About this clone: Other DNA sequences in the sample encode the same CDR3. This rearrangement joins TRBV7-2 to TRBJ2-5; a possible D gene is TRBD1 (6 bases). This CDR3 has 13 amino acids. Trimming left V 1 base short and J 5 bases short, with 8 bases between. Germline CDR1 SGHTA, CDR2 FQGNSA. The chain's CDR3 is CASSLVRGETQYF. The DNA for the CDR3 is TGTGCCAGCAGCTTAGTGAGGGGGGAGACCCAGTACTTC.